This TCR beta chain stems from a study of CD8 T cells in Susac syndrome. The germline V gene encodes CDR1 SGDLS and CDR2 YYNGEE. CDR3 length equals 16 residues. Deletions cut 0 bases from V and 2 bases from J, with 12 bases between. TEMRA cells were FACS-enriched, and CD8+ and CD4+ T cells were isolated negatively. With random hexamers, reverse transcription was performed on roughly 0.45 to 1 ug of RNA. A single record per CDR3 protein comes from TCRdb applying MiXCR to the immunoSEQ multiplex PCR reads. The repertoire holds about 300,000 distinct CDR3 sequences, with 75% to 90% as singletons. Sequenced material: CD8+ T cells from PBMCs. The clonotype comes from a human donor with multiple sclerosis. V usage is TRBV9 and J usage is TRBJ2-1; D tentatively reads TRBD1 or TRBD2 (5 bases each). This CDR3 reads CASSVGRGPTYNEQFF. DNA of the CDR3: TGTGCCAGCAGCGTAGGTCGGGGCCCAACCTACAATGAGCAGTTCTTC.